A selection of T cell receptor beta chains follows, all from one sample in a study of regulatory T cells in long-lasting Graves disease. TCRdb used MiXCR to reprocess the multiplex PCR reads, holding one entry per CDR3 protein. Of 450,000 or so distinct CDR3 sequences in the sample, about a fifth were seen once. The sequencing here drew on peripheral blood mononuclear cells (PBMCs), taken when the disease was refractory, from a patient treated with antithyroid drugs. The receptor set was obtained from a female donor with Graves disease. Each CDR3 is given with its conserved first and last residue. The D gene is left open where the match is weak. Clone size is shown for a subset of rows, as once, few, many or a class of expanded clone.

abundance	v_gene	j_gene	d_gene	CDR3nt	CDR3aa
few	TRBV20-1	TRBJ2-7	-	TGCAGTGCTAGCTCGGGGGGCGAAGAGCAGTACTTC	CSASSGGEEQYF
many	TRBV28	TRBJ2-4	-	TGTGCCAGCAGTGTCACCGTGGCCAAAAACATTCAGTACTTC	CASSVTVAKNIQYF
-	TRBV12-3/TRBV12-4	TRBJ2-1	TRBD2	TGTGCCAGCAGCCAAAGGACTAGCGGGAGTTACAATGAGCAGTTCTTC	CASSQRTSGSYNEQFF
many	TRBV2	TRBJ2-7	TRBD2	TGTGCCAGCAGCCCGACTAGCGGCCCCTCCTACGAGCAGTACTTC	CASSPTSGPSYEQYF
-	TRBV29-1	TRBJ1-1	-	TGCAGCTGTGGTGGCAGAATGAACACTGAAGCTTTCTTT	CSCGGRMNTEAFF
many	TRBV12-3/TRBV12-4	TRBJ1-1	TRBD1	TGTGCCAGCAGTTTACGGGCAGGGGGCCTCACTGAAGCTTTCTTT	CASSLRAGGLTEAFF
once	TRBV30	TRBJ1-5	-	TGTGCCTGGAGTCTGGGGGGCAGCCATAGCAATCAGCCCCAGCATTTT	CAWSLGGSHSNQPQHF
-	TRBV29-1	TRBJ2-7	-	TGCAGCGTAAAACCGCCGGGACCAAGTGTGCAGTACTTC	CSVKPPGPSVQYF
many	TRBV6-2/TRBV6-3	TRBJ2-7	-	TGTGCCAGCACAGAGATCCCCGGGCTAAGCTCCTACGAGCAGTACTTC	CASTEIPGLSSYEQYF
-	TRBV30	TRBJ2-7	-	TGTGCCTGGAGTGCTAGCGAACACGAGCAGTACTTC	CAWSASEHEQYF
once	TRBV2	TRBJ2-2	TRBD2	TGTGCCAGCAGAAATAGCGGGAGCGGTACCGGGGAGCTGTTTTTT	CASRNSGSGTGELFF
-	TRBV10-2	TRBJ2-2	TRBD2	TGCGCCAGCACTATACTAGCGGGAGAATGGAGTGGGGAGCTGTTTTTT	CASTILAGEWSGELFF
many	TRBV13	TRBJ2-7	TRBD1	TGTGCCAGCAGCTCGCGGACAGGGAGGTTGGGCGAGCAGTACTTC	CASSSRTGRLGEQYF
-	TRBV28	TRBJ2-7	TRBD1	TGTGCCAGCAGGGGGGCGGGACAGGGGGGCTCCTACGAGCAGTACTTC	CASRGAGQGGSYEQYF
-	TRBV2	TRBJ2-3	-	TGTGCCAGCAGTGATGAGGATACGCAGTATTTT	CASSDEDTQYF
-	TRBV30	TRBJ2-6	-	TGTGCCTGGAGTGGGACTTCCCACTCTGGGGCCAACGTCCTGACTTTC	CAWSGTSHSGANVLTF
-	TRBV6-1	TRBJ2-7	TRBD1	TGTGCCAGCAGTTACGCGGGGACAGGGGGAGGTGAGCAGTACTTC	CASSYAGTGGGEQYF
many	TRBV6-5	TRBJ1-1	-	TGTGCCAGCAGTTATTCACAGCCGAACACTGAAGCTTTCTTT	CASSYSQPNTEAFF
-	TRBV18	TRBJ2-6	-	TGTGCCAGCTCCCTGGACGAACACTCTGGGGCCAACGTCCTGACTTTC	CASSLDEHSGANVLTF
-	TRBV29-1	TRBJ2-7	-	TGCAGCGTTGTTGGGCGCGACGAGCAGTACTTC	CSVVGRDEQYF
-	TRBV3-1	TRBJ2-3	TRBD2	TGTGCCAGCAGCCAAGTGGCACTAGCGGGCCATGATTACACAGATACGCAGTATTTT	CASSQVALAGHDYTDTQYF